This T cell receptor beta chain was profiled in a study of cytotoxic CD8 clonotypes in ibrutinib-treated CLL. Overall study: The study included some 10 relapsed/refractory and 15 treatment-naive patients; about 18 had IGHV unmutated disease.

There are 17 residues in the CDR3. Trimming took 2 bases from V and 6 from J; bases not matched to a gene: 13. CDR1 is SEHNR, CDR2 FQNEAQ, per germline (reference sequence). Findings and limits, study-wide: Rare overall, public clonotypes shrank or held steady under therapy. Sampling of sustained-remission and progressing patients occurred at differing times.

The data were produced by immunoSEQ multiplex PCR, yet TCRdb's version contains in-frame clones alone and is incomplete. The sample lists fewer than 35,000 clones, roughly two thirds occurring once. Comments on this clone: What it recognizes is unknown.

The gene calls are TRBV7-9 and TRBJ2-1; 7 bases agree with TRBD1. The sequences come from PBMCs, collected before ibrutinib treatment. The receptor was derived from a human donor with chronic lymphocytic leukemia. CDR3 loop: CASSLRESGQVLNEQFF. In DNA, the CDR3 is TGTGCCAGCAGCTTAAGGGAGAGTGGACAGGTCCTCAATGAGCAGTTCTTC.